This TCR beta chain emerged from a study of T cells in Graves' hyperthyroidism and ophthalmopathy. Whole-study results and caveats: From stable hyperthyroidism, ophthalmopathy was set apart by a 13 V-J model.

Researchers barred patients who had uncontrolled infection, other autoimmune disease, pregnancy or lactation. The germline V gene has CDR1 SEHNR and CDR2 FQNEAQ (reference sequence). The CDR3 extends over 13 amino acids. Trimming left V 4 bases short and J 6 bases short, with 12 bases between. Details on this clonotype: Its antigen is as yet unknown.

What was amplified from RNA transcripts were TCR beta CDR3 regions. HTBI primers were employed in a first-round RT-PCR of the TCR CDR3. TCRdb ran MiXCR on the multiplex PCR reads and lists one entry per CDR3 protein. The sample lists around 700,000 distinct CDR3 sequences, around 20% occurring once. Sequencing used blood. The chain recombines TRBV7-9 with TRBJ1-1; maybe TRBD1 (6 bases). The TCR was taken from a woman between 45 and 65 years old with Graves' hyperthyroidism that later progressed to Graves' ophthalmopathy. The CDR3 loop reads CASSYRGGAEAFF. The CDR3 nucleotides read TGTGCCAGCAGCTATAGGGGGGGGGCTGAAGCTTTCTTT.